This T cell receptor beta chain appears in the sequencing data of a study of spatial heterogeneity in lung cancer. Study-wide results and limits: Expanded intratumoral alpha and beta TCR counts tracked tumor mutation counts.

Time point reported: sample taken at primary tumor resection. In this sample, this clonotype turned up many times. What it binds is not known. Each CDR3 protein gets one entry after TCRdb re-called the 5' RACE reads with MiXCR. The sample gives roughly 12,000 distinct CDR3 sequences, roughly 7% of which show up once; around 3.5% is in the top ten. V gave up 6 bases and J gave up 7 bases; unmatched junction bases: 15. Germline loops: CDR1 MNHEY, CDR2 SVGEGT. The CDR3 covers 17 residues. Sequencing was performed on lung tumor tissue, taken at surgery. The sequence came from a female donor with early-stage non-small cell lung cancer. The gene calls are TRBV6-2 or TRBV6-3 and TRBJ2-7; 13 bases are a match to TRBD2. The chain's CDR3 is CASSYGLAGAFSREQYF. CDR3 DNA: TGTGCCAGCAGCTACGGACTAGCGGGAGCCTTTTCTCGGGAGCAGTACTTC.